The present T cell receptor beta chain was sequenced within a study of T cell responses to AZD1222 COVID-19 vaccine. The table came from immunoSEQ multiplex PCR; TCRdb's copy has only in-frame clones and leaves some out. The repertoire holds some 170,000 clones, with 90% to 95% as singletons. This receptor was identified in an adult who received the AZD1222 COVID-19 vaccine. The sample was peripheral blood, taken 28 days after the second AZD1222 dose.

The CDR3 DNA follows: TGTGCCAGCAGCAAACGGACAGGGAACACTGAAGCTTTCTTT. This codes for CASSKRTGNTEAFF. This chain uses TRBV13 with TRBJ1-1; the match to TRBD1 covers 7 bases. Looked up from germline, CDR1 is PRHDT and CDR2 is FYEKMQ (reference sequence). J was trimmed by 1 base and V by 5 bases; bases with no gene match: 4. This CDR3 is 14 amino acids long.